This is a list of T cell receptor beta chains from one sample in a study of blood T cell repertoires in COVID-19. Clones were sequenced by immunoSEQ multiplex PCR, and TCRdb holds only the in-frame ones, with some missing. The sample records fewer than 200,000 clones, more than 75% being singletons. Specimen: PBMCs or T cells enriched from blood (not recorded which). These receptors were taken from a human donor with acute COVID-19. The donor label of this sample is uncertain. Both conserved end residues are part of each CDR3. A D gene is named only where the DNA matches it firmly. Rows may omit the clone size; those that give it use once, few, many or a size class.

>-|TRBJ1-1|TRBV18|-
CASSPGNHEAFF
TGTGCCAGCTCACCCGGGAATCATGAAGCTTTCTTT
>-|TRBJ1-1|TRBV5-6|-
CASNPPVIEGLNTEAFF
TGTGCCAGCAATCCCCCCGTAATCGAGGGTTTGAACACTGAAGCTTTCTTT
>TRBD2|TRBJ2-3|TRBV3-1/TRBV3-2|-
CASSLGLAGGGTDTQYF
TGTGCCAGCAGCCTGGGACTAGCGGGGGGGGGCACAGATACGCAGTATTTT
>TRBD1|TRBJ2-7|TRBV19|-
CASSTGQGPYEQYF
TGTGCCAGTAGTACCGGACAGGGTCCCTACGAGCAGTACTTC
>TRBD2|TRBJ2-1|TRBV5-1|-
CASSLGRGASNEQFF
TGCGCCAGCAGCTTGGGGCGGGGGGCCTCCAATGAGCAGTTCTTC
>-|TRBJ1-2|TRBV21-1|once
CASLGQGNYGYTF
TGTGCCAGCTTGGGACAGGGGAACTATGGCTACACCTTC
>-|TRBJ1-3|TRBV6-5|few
CASSYSGTRSGNTIYF
TGTGCCAGCAGTTACTCCGGGACACGCTCTGGAAACACCATATATTTT
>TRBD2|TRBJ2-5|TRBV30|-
CAWSPLRGAETQYF
TGTGCCTGGAGCCCATTGCGGGGGGCAGAGACCCAGTACTTC
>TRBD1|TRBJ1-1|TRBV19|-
CASSPRTGRAFF
TGTGCCAGTAGTCCGAGGACAGGAAGAGCTTTCTTT
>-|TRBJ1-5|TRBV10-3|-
CAARTEKNQPQHF
TGTGCCGCCCGGACAGAAAAAAATCAGCCCCAGCATTTT
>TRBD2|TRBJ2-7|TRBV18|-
CASSPREGSYEQYF
TGTGCCAGCTCACCCCGGGAGGGATCCTACGAGCAGTACTTC
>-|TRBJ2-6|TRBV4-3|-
CASSQEPGSSGANVLTF
TGCGCCAGCAGCCAAGAACCCGGGAGCTCTGGGGCCAACGTCCTGACTTTC
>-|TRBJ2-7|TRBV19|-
CASSGQTYEQYF
TGTGCCAGTAGTGGACAGACGTATGAGCAGTACTTC
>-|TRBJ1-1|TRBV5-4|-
CASSLGLSYEAFF
TGTGCCAGCAGCTTGGGTTTATCCTATGAAGCTTTCTTT
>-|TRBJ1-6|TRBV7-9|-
CASSLGRLGSPLHF
TGTGCCAGCAGCTTAGGCAGGCTGGGTTCACCCCTCCACTTT
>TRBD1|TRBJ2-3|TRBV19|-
CASGRGDTQYF
TGTGCCAGCGGCAGGGGGGATACGCAGTATTTT
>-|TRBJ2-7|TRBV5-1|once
CASSLVSGVEQYF
TGCGCCAGCAGCTTGGTCTCAGGGGTCGAGCAGTACTTC
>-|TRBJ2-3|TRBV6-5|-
CASRRRGGTQYF
TGTGCCAGCAGGCGCCGAGGGGGTACGCAGTATTTT
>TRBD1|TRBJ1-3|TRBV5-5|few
CASSFGTVSGNTIYF
TGTGCCAGCAGTTTTGGGACAGTCTCTGGAAACACCATATATTTT
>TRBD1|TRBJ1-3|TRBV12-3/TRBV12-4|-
CASSLVRGNTIYF
TGTGCCAGCAGTTTGGTCAGGGGGAACACCATATATTTT
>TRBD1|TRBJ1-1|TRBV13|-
CASSAQGAWNTEAFF
TGTGCCAGCAGCGCGCAGGGGGCGTGGAACACTGAAGCTTTCTTT
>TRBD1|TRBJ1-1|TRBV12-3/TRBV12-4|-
CASSGTGGGEAFF
TGTGCCAGCAGTGGGACAGGGGGCGGTGAAGCTTTCTTT
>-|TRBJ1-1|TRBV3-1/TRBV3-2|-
CASSQLHRQAFF
TGTGCCAGCAGCCAATTACACCGTCAAGCTTTCTTT
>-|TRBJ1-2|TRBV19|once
CASSWGRPPWGYTF
TGTGCCAGTAGTTGGGGCCGCCCGCCTTGGGGCTACACCTTC
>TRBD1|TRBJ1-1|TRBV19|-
CASSIPIGTVSTEAFF
TGTGCCAGTAGTATTCCGATCGGGACAGTATCCACTGAAGCTTTCTTT
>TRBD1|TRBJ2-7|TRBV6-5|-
CASSYRGQGVYEQYF
TGTGCCAGCAGTTACCGGGGACAGGGGGTCTACGAGCAGTACTTC
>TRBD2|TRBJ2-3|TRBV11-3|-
CASSQKGLAGGGSTDTQYF
TGTGCCAGCAGCCAAAAGGGACTAGCGGGGGGAGGAAGCACAGATACGCAGTATTTT
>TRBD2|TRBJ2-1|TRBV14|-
CASSQPGLAGKSSYNEQFF
TGTGCCAGCAGCCAACCTGGGCTAGCGGGAAAGAGCTCCTACAATGAGCAGTTCTTC
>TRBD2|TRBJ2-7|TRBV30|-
CAWSSSAGALYEQYF
TGTGCCTGGAGCTCATCAGCGGGGGCTCTATACGAGCAGTACTTC
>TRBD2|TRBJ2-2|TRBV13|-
CASSLVLRGATTGELFF
TGTGCCAGCAGCTTAGTCCTGCGGGGGGCGACCACCGGGGAGCTGTTTTTT
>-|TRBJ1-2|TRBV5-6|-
CASSSSGGYTF
TGTGCCAGCAGCTCCAGCGGCGGCTACACCTTC
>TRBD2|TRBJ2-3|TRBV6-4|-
CASSDPRTSGGSTDTQYF
TGTGCCAGCAGTGACCCTAGGACTAGCGGGGGCAGCACAGATACGCAGTATTTT
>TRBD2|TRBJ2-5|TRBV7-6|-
CAGSGLAGGSQETQYF
TGTGCCGGAAGCGGACTAGCGGGGGGTTCCCAAGAGACCCAGTACTTC